The present entry profiles one T cell receptor beta chain with its context. Its target is unknown. Method: immunoSEQ multiplex PCR; TCRdb's copy keeps in-frame clones and lacks some. The data hold 30,000 to 45,000 clones, with over 70% observed a single time. This sample stems from a study of T cells in localized non-small cell lung cancer. Findings and limits, study-wide: Among the tissues sampled, uninvolved adjacent lung had the highest T cell clonality, above tumor. Heterogeneity remains possible, as sequencing covered one tumor region only. Higher blood T cell density went with longer overall survival. In adjacent lung, a median about 54 of the top 100 tumor clones were found.

CDR3 length: 13 residues. V was pared by 7 bases and J by 5 bases, with 14 bases between. Germline V gene sequence: CDR1 MNHNS, CDR2 SASEGT. V gene TRBV6-1 combines with J gene TRBJ2-5; D gene unclear. The sequencing used peripheral blood, collected before any cancer treatment. The clonotype comes from a woman aged 40-70 years with stage I lung adenocarcinoma. The chain's CDR3 is CASIKDLRETQYF. The CDR3 DNA sequence: TGTGCCAGCATAAAGGACCTCCGGGAGACCCAGTACTTC.